This entry concerns a single T cell receptor beta chain. Germline and junction disagree at one end, which may indicate a read error. This sample stems from a study of blood T cell repertoires in COVID-19. The germline V gene encodes CDR1 SGHTA and CDR2 FQGNSA. There are 13 residues in the CDR3. Generated by immunoSEQ multiplex PCR, the TCRdb table keeps only in-frame clones and is missing some. Of about 170,000 clones listed, 92% are singletons. The sample taken for sequencing was peripheral blood. This TCR derives from a man aged 25-45 years with COVID-19, enrolled during active disease. This chain joins TRBV7-2 and TRBJ1-1, with D maybe TRBD1 (6 bases). The CDR3 loop reads CASSLAGDTEAFF. In nucleotides, the CDR3 is TGTGCCAGCAGCTTAGCGGGGGACACTGAAGCCTTCTTT.